These T cell receptor beta chains were read from a single sample in a study of T cells in Graves' hyperthyroidism and ophthalmopathy. Each CDR3 protein gets one entry after TCRdb re-called the multiplex PCR reads with MiXCR. The sample consists of a few hundred thousand distinct CDR3 sequences, 35% to 55% of them appearing once. Material for sequencing was peripheral blood or thyroid tissue (not recorded which). Source of these receptors: a woman between 18 and 29 years old with Graves' hyperthyroidism. The CDR3 runs from the conserved cysteine through the conserved F or W. D genes are given only for firm matches. Size tells how often a clone was seen (once, few, many) or the class of an expanded clone, and some rows leave it out.

CDR3 protein	CDR3 DNA	D gene	V gene	J gene	CDR3 length	clone size
CASSPGGTSSYEQYF	TGTGCCAGCAGCCCGGGAGGGACTAGCAGCTACGAGCAGTACTTC	TRBD2	TRBV12-3/TRBV12-4	TRBJ2-7	15	.
CASSQVWGRANVLTF	TGCGCCAGCAGCCAAGTTTGGGGACGGGCCAACGTCCTGACTTTC	.	TRBV4-1	TRBJ2-6	15	many
CASSLVTSRPDF	TGTGCCAGCAGTCTTGTAACGAGCAGGCCTGACTTT	.	TRBV12-3/TRBV12-4	TRBJ1-1	12	.
CASSPQGAQHF	TGTGCCAGCAGCCCTCAGGGGGCCCAGCATTTT	TRBD1	TRBV11-1	TRBJ1-5	11	.
CASSYSKRATETDTQYF	TGTGCCAGCAGTTACTCGAAAAGGGCTACCGAAACAGATACGCAGTATTTT	.	TRBV6-5	TRBJ2-3	17	.
CASRRRADKTQYF	TGTGCCAGCAGGAGGAGGGCCGACAAGACCCAGTACTTC	.	TRBV12-3/TRBV12-4	TRBJ2-5	13	.
CAISELGDRYNEQYF	TGTGCCATCAGTGAGCTTGGAGACAGATACAATGAGCAGTACTTC	.	TRBV10-3	TRBJ2-7	15	.
CASSLVGQHNEKLFF	TGTGCCAGCAGCTTAGTTGGCCAGCATAATGAAAAACTGTTTTTT	.	TRBV11-2	TRBJ1-4	15	many
CASSFGTLEQFF	TGTGCCAGCAGTTTCGGGACTCTTGAGCAGTTCTTC	.	TRBV12-3/TRBV12-4	TRBJ2-1	12	few
CASSSVYIAGNYGYTF	TGTGCCAGCTCGTCCGTCTACATTGCAGGGAACTATGGCTACACCTTC	.	TRBV18	TRBJ1-2	16	.
CASSEWGNNSPLHF	TGTGCCAGCAGTGAATGGGGTAATAATTCACCCCTCCACTTT	.	TRBV2	TRBJ1-6	14	many
CASSRSGTPYEQYF	TGTGCCAGCAGTCGCTCCGGGACACCCTACGAGCAGTACTTC	.	TRBV6-2/TRBV6-3	TRBJ2-7	14	few
CASSLVPGLAGGGTGELFF	TGTGCCAGCAGCTTAGTCCCGGGACTAGCGGGAGGGGGCACCGGGGAGCTGTTTTTT	TRBD2	TRBV11-2	TRBJ2-2	19	few
CASSMTSGSYEQYF	TGTGCCAGTAGTATGACTAGCGGGAGCTACGAGCAGTACTTC	TRBD2	TRBV5-1	TRBJ2-7	14	many
CASSMTSGGQSEKLFF	TGCGCCAGCAGCATGACTAGCGGGGGGCAGAGTGAAAAACTGTTTTTT	.	TRBV7-9	TRBJ1-4	16	.
CASSSYPSGNRYEQYF	TGTGCCAGCAGTTCCTATCCTAGCGGGAACCGCTACGAGCAGTACTTC	TRBD2	TRBV6-2/TRBV6-3	TRBJ2-7	16	many